One sample yielded the 18 T cell receptor beta chains listed below, sequenced in a study of identical twins. TCRdb used MiXCR to reprocess the 5' RACE reads, holding one entry per CDR3 protein. This sample has around 530,000 distinct CDR3 sequences, with about 16% found just once. The same sample was also studied in work on yellow fever vaccine responses in identical twins.

Sequencing used CD4+ T cells sorted from blood. These TCRs come from a woman between 18 and 29 years old in good health.

This clonotype was found a few times. The CDR3 region has the DNA TGCAGTGCTAGGGGCCCCCCGACACTTAGCAATCAGCCCCAGCATTTT. It yields the protein CSARGPPTLSNQPQHF. This chain joins TRBV20-1 and TRBJ1-5; the D is unclear. The germline gives CDR1 DFQATT, CDR2 SNEGSKA (reference sequence). The CDR3 contains 16 residues. Trimming pared 3 bases from V and 0 bases from J, leaving 15 bases between.

The chain links TRBV24-1 to TRBJ2-5; D might be TRBD1 (6 bases). The CDR3 is made up of 15 amino acids. Germline V gene sequence: CDR1 KGHDR, CDR2 SFDVKD. The ends were cut back, 3 bases at V and 4 bases at J, with 14 bases in the middle. Here the CDR3 reads CATSDRGSPPETQYF. The CDR3 coding sequence is TGTGCCACCAGTGATAGGGGGTCCCCACCAGAGACCCAGTACTTC.

This chain uses TRBV20-1 with TRBJ1-6, with D possibly TRBD1 on 6 matching bases. Germline values: CDR1 DFQATT, CDR2 SNEGSKA (reference sequence). V shed 2 bases and J shed 7 bases, with 12 bases lying between them. The CDR3 runs 14 residues. The CDR3, as DNA: TGCAGTGCTAGACCAGGACAGCAAAATTCACCCCTCCACTTT. Translated: CSARPGQQNSPLHF.

This chain connects TRBV10-3 to TRBJ1-1; TRBD1 matches 8 bases. CDR1 and CDR2 (germline): ENHRY, SYGVKD. The CDR3 has 13 residues. J lost 1 base, V lost 7 bases, and 2 bases had no gene match. CDR3 bases: TGTGCCATCATCGGGACAGGGAACACTGAAGCTTTCTTT. Protein product: CAIIGTGNTEAFF.

This clonotype appeared a few times. This chain joins TRBV19 and TRBJ2-1, with 9 bases identical to TRBD2. This CDR3 region has 16 residues. The junction had 9 bases not matched to a gene; V was cut back by 2 bases and J by 7 bases. From germline, CDR1 is LNHDA and CDR2 SQIVND (reference sequence). The CDR3 spells CASSILAGGSRNEQFF. The DNA for the CDR3 is TGTGCCAGTAGTATACTGGCGGGGGGGAGTCGAAATGAGCAGTTCTTC.

This sequence joins TRBV27 and TRBJ2-2; D perhaps matches TRBD2 (5 bases). The CDR3 runs to 15 residues. Germline CDR1 MNHEY, CDR2 SMNVEV (reference sequence). Trimming took 8 bases from V and 4 from J, leaving 17 bases between them. CDR3 sequence reads: CASYPTWRVTGELFF. The CDR3 nucleotides read TGTGCCAGCTACCCCACGTGGCGGGTCACCGGGGAGCTGTTTTTT.

The CDR3 DNA is TGTGCCAGCAGTGCCCCTCAGGGACTAGCGGGGGGGCTGTTCTTC. It specifies CASSAPQGLAGGLFF. The chain recombines TRBV2 with TRBJ2-1, with 16 bases matching TRBD2. CDR1 and CDR2 (germline): SNHLY, FYNNEI. The CDR3 is made up of 15 amino acids. With 4 bases clipped from V and 15 bases from J, the junction kept 9 bases outside the gene matches.

This clonotype was counted only a few times. The CDR3 DNA reads as TGCAGTGCTAGGGGGGGACTCGGTGACCAAGAGACCCAGTACTTC. Its protein is CSARGGLGDQETQYF. This sequence joins TRBV20-1 and TRBJ2-5; D is perhaps TRBD2 (6 bases). This CDR3 has 15 residues. The germline gives CDR1 DFQATT, CDR2 SNEGSKA (reference sequence). V was pared by 3 bases and J by 0 bases, with 14 bases between.

The gene calls are TRBV5-1 and TRBJ1-2; D gene ambiguous. Germline assignment: CDR1 SGHRS and CDR2 YFSETQ. The germline V and J ends were trimmed by 0 bases and 0 bases, with 9 bases remaining between them. The CDR3 has 15 residues. The chain's CDR3 is CASSLGSVTNYGYTF. DNA for the CDR3: TGCGCCAGCAGCTTGGGTTCAGTAACTAACTATGGCTACACCTTC.

This clonotype has just a few counts. The chain carries TRBV12-3 or TRBV12-4 and TRBJ1-1, with D perhaps TRBD1 (6 bases). With 2 bases removed from V and 4 bases from J, the gap between germline ends came to 11 bases. The CDR3 length is 14 residues. The CDR3 is CASSLTGSVTEAFF. In DNA form, the CDR3 reads TGTGCCAGCAGTTTAACAGGGTCAGTCACTGAAGCTTTCTTT.

This clonotype was recorded many times. The V call is TRBV28, the J call TRBJ1-1, with D hard to call. CDR3 length equals 16 residues. V was clipped by 4 bases and J by 1 base, with 16 bases between them. Looked up from germline, CDR1 is MDHEN and CDR2 is SYDVKM. Here the CDR3 reads CASSSISSMWNTEAFF. CDR3 DNA: TGTGCCAGCAGTTCTATTTCGTCGATGTGGAACACTGAAGCTTTCTTT.

The rearrangement links TRBV21-1 to TRBJ1-3; the table's D call, TRBD1, has no DNA check behind it. TRBV21-1 is given as a pseudogene. There are 14 residues in the CDR3. The CDR3: CASNGRDSGNTIYF. The CDR3, as DNA: TGTGCCAGCAATGGCAGGGACTCTGGAAACACCATATATTTT.

This clonotype has more than one count but fewer than ten. The V and J genes are TRBV20-1 and TRBJ2-1; a weak D match, TRBD2 (5 bases). The CDR3 extends over 11 amino acids. Trimming took off 2 bases at V and 14 bases at J, with 13 bases between the two ends. The germline V gene has CDR1 DFQATT and CDR2 SNEGSKA (reference sequence). For the CDR3, the DNA is TGCAGTGCTAGACCGACCAGGCGGGAGTTCTTC. This gives the protein CSARPTRREFF.

In its sample, this clonotype was seen a few times. V is TRBV2 and J is TRBJ2-7, with D uncertain. Trimming pared 10 bases from V and 4 bases from J, leaving 11 bases between. Germline lookup yields CDR1 SNHLY and CDR2 FYNNEI. The CDR3 contains 11 residues. The CDR3 protein is CANSIAYEQYF. The CDR3 nucleotides read TGTGCCAACTCGATCGCTTACGAGCAGTACTTC.

In its sample, this clonotype was seen a few times. The chain joins TRBV27 to TRBJ1-6; no clear D. CDR1 is MNHEY, CDR2 SMNVEV, per germline (reference sequence). This CDR3 has 15 amino acids. The V end was cut by 6 bases, the J end by 7 bases, with 16 bases between. The CDR3 is CASRNLDPTNSPLHF. CDR3 coding DNA: TGTGCCAGCAGAAACCTGGACCCAACAAATTCACCCCTCCACTTT.

In this sample, this clonotype turned up many times. This sequence joins TRBV7-9 and TRBJ1-1, with D hard to call. The CDR3 consists of 12 residues. From germline, CDR1 is SEHNR and CDR2 FQNEAQ (reference sequence). Trimming removed 6 bases at V and 3 bases at J, with 8 bases between. The CDR3 sequence is CASSLRDTEAFF. The CDR3 DNA sequence: TGTGCCAGCAGTTTAAGGGACACTGAAGCTTTCTTT.

V and J are TRBV3-1 and TRBJ2-3; D remains ambiguous. The CDR3 runs to 14 residues. The germline V and J ends were trimmed by 0 bases and 7 bases, with 11 bases remaining between them. Germline V gene lookup returns CDR1 LGHDT and CDR2 YNNKEL (reference sequence). The CDR3 DNA reads as TGTGCCAGCAGCCAAGATCGGTTAGCCCATACGCAGTATTTT. Its translation is CASSQDRLAHTQYF.

The chain joins TRBV3-1 to TRBJ2-7; a possible D gene is TRBD2 (5 bases). Germline CDR1 is LGHDT and CDR2 is YNNKEL (reference sequence). The CDR3 is 14 residues long. V was trimmed by 1 base and J by 4 bases, leaving 11 bases between them. CDR3 bases: TGTGCCAGCAGCCAAGGGGAAGGCGGGTACGAGCAGTACTTC. Translating it yields CASSQGEGGYEQYF.